This passage covers 22 T cell receptor beta chains from one sample sequenced in a study of identical twins. TCRdb itself ran the 5' RACE reads through MiXCR, one entry per CDR3 protein. The profile shows about 470,000 distinct CDR3 sequences, roughly 26% of them singletons. The same sample was also used in a study of T cells expressing NK-cell markers.

Sequenced material: CD4+ T cells sorted from blood. These receptors were taken from a woman younger than 35 in good health.

This clonotype has more than one count but fewer than ten. The V and J genes are TRBV21-1 and TRBJ1-2; the table's D gene call, TRBD1, was not cross checked with the DNA. TRBV21-1 is deemed a pseudogene. CDR3 length: 13 amino acids. The CDR3 region is CASSHTGYGGYTF. CDR3 in DNA: TGTGCCAGCTCCCACACAGGGTACGGTGGCTACACCTTC.

The chain is built from TRBV6-1 and TRBJ2-5; D is unresolved. V lost 1 base to trimming and J lost 6 bases, with 9 bases between them. This CDR3 spans 13 amino acids. CDR1 is MNHNS and CDR2 is SASEGT in the germline V gene. The CDR3 region is CASSEGHKQTQYF. The CDR3 nucleotides read TGTGCCAGCAGTGAAGGACACAAACAGACCCAGTACTTC.

This clonotype was recorded a few times. The rearrangement joins TRBV20-1 to TRBJ1-6; D unclear. Germline lookup yields CDR1 DFQATT and CDR2 SNEGSKA (reference sequence). The V gene lost 6 bases and the J gene lost 10 bases, with 16 bases spanning the gap. The CDR3 extends over 13 amino acids. CDR3 loop: CSARPAGYSPLHF. Here the CDR3 DNA reads TGCAGTGCCCGGCCGGCAGGTTACTCACCCCTCCACTTT.

The chain joins TRBV2 to TRBJ2-3; the D gene is possibly TRBD2 (6 bases). CDR3 length: 14 amino acids. Looked up from germline, CDR1 is SNHLY and CDR2 is FYNNEI. V dropped 7 bases and J dropped 1 base, with 12 bases sitting between them. In DNA, the CDR3 is TGTGCCAGCACTGGGACTTCGGGCACAGATACGCAGTATTTT. It codes for CASTGTSGTDTQYF.

This clonotype occurred a few times. The chain is built from TRBV12-3 or TRBV12-4 and TRBJ1-5; possibly TRBD1 for D (6 bases). This CDR3 is 14 amino acids long. V was clipped by 4 bases and J by 1 base, with 8 bases between them. DNA for the CDR3: TGTGCCAGCAGTTGGACAGTCAGCAATCAGCCCCAGCATTTT. Its translation is CASSWTVSNQPQHF.

This clonotype was counted many times. The gene calls are TRBV5-1 and TRBJ1-1, with unresolved D. The V end lost 2 bases, the J end lost 0 bases, and 8 bases lay between the germline ends. Germline CDR1 is SGHRS and CDR2 is YFSETQ. This CDR3 has 14 amino acids. This CDR3 reads CASSLNSMNTEAFF. The DNA of the CDR3 is TGCGCCAGCAGCTTAAATTCAATGAACACTGAAGCTTTCTTT.

The chain recombines TRBV29-1 with TRBJ2-1; 8 bases match TRBD1. The V gene end was trimmed by 4 bases and the J gene end by 1 base; junction bases not matched to a gene: 12. The germline V gene encodes CDR1 SQVTM and CDR2 ANQGSEA. This CDR3 spans 17 amino acids. DNA of the CDR3: TGCAGCGTTGGGGATGACAGGGGTCCTCCATCCTACAATGAGCAGTTCTTC. Its protein product is CSVGDDRGPPSYNEQFF.

The chain links TRBV7-8 to TRBJ2-1, with D uncertain. V dropped 1 base and J dropped 0 bases, with 16 bases sitting between them. This CDR3 is built from 18 residues. The germline V gene has CDR1 SGHVS and CDR2 FQNEAQ. CDR3 nucleotide sequence: TGTGCCAGCAGCTTAGGTCGGGTGGGCCAGAACTCCTACAATGAGCAGTTCTTC. Amino acids: CASSLGRVGQNSYNEQFF.

This clonotype was counted between two and nine times. The rearrangement joins TRBV9 to TRBJ1-2, with D possibly TRBD1 on 5 matching bases. The CDR3 length is 13 residues. Germline V gives CDR1 SGDLS, CDR2 YYNGEE. Trimming shortened V by 1 base and J by 2 bases, and 6 bases separated the two germline ends. The CDR3 sequence is CASSVRGNYGYTF. CDR3 in DNA: TGTGCCAGCAGCGTACGGGGGAACTATGGCTACACCTTC.

The table lists this clonotype with a few counts. The chain links TRBV29-1 to TRBJ1-2; D is possibly TRBD1 (5 bases). The germline V and J ends were trimmed by 2 bases and 9 bases, with 13 bases remaining between them. The CDR3 covers 12 residues. Germline loops: CDR1 SQVTM, CDR2 ANQGSEA. The CDR3 reads CSVESQGRSYTF. Here the CDR3 DNA reads TGCAGCGTTGAATCCCAGGGCAGGAGCTACACCTTC.

The chain uses TRBV14 and TRBJ2-5; weak D call: TRBD1 (5 bases). The CDR3 covers 14 residues. V lost 2 bases and J 3 bases, leaving 10 bases between the germline ends. Looked up from germline, CDR1 is SGHDN and CDR2 is FVKESK. In DNA form, the CDR3 reads TGTGCCAGCAGCCAACCCGGCAGGGAAGAGACCCAGTACTTC. It codes for CASSQPGREETQYF.

V and J are TRBV27 and TRBJ2-3; TRBD1 matches at 11 bases. Germline V gene lookup returns CDR1 MNHEY and CDR2 SMNVEV (reference sequence). The CDR3 has 19 residues. Trimming cost V 7 bases and J 0 bases; bases outside gene matches: 15. CDR3 protein: CASTLKGTGGTRSTDTQYF. In nucleotides, the CDR3 is TGTGCCAGCACCCTAAAAGGGACAGGGGGGACTCGTAGCACAGATACGCAGTATTTT.

The chain couples TRBV24-1 to TRBJ1-1; tentative D call: TRBD1 (6 bases). CDR3 length equals 13 residues. CDR1 and CDR2 (germline): KGHDR, SFDVKD. V lost 2 bases, J lost 8 bases, and 11 bases lay in between. CDR3 DNA: TGTGCCACCAGTGATTCGGGGGGCAGGGAAGCTTTCTTT. Protein product: CATSDSGGREAFF.

V usage is TRBV15 and J usage is TRBJ1-5, with TRBD1 matching over 7 bases. The ends lost 2 bases at V and 5 bases at J; junction bases unmatched: 3. The germline gives CDR1 LNHNV, CDR2 YYDKDF (reference sequence). The CDR3 totals 14 residues. CDR3 bases: TGTGCCACCAGCAGACAGGGGGGACATCAGCCCCAGCATTTT. Amino acids: CATSRQGGHQPQHF. Combining the CDR3 with reference TRBV15 and TRBJ1-5 gives the whole variable domain DAMVIQNPRYQVTQFGKPVTLSCSQTLNHNVMYWYQQKSSQAPKLLFHYYDKDFNNEADTPDNFQSRRPNTSFCFLDIRSPGLGDTAMYLCATSRQGGHQPQHFGDGTRLSIL.

This clonotype occurred a few times. This rearrangement joins TRBV4-3 to TRBJ2-2; the D is unclear. Looked up from germline, CDR1 is LGHNA and CDR2 is YSLEER. This CDR3 has 15 residues. Between the trimmed V and J ends, which lost 0 bases and 6 bases, there was a span of 11 bases. In nucleotides, the CDR3 is TGCGCCAGCAGCCAAGAGCTCCACTACCCCGGGGAGCTGTTTTTT. Protein: CASSQELHYPGELFF.

This clonotype turned up a few times. The chain combines TRBV12-3 or TRBV12-4 with TRBJ2-4; D not resolved. V was clipped by 5 bases and J by 0 bases, with 11 bases between them. This CDR3 is built from 15 residues. The CDR3 region is CASSTPRLAKNIQYF. CDR3 coding DNA: TGTGCCAGCAGTACCCCACGATTAGCCAAAAACATTCAGTACTTC.

The chain links TRBV7-2 to TRBJ2-3; a possible D gene is TRBD1 (6 bases). Germline loops: CDR1 SGHTA, CDR2 FQGNSA. The CDR3 consists of 14 residues. Trimming shortened V by 7 bases and J by 2 bases, and 13 bases separated the two germline ends. The CDR3 spells CASTTGTPTDTQYF. The CDR3 DNA follows: TGTGCCAGCACAACAGGGACCCCCACAGATACGCAGTATTTT.

The V call is TRBV20-1, the J call TRBJ1-1; D is unclear. From germline, CDR1 is DFQATT and CDR2 SNEGSKA (reference sequence). The CDR3 length is 14 residues. Trimming took 6 bases from V and 1 from J, leaving 15 bases between them. For the CDR3, the DNA is TGCAGTGCCCGGAACAGACTAGGGAACACTGAAGCTTTCTTT. It codes for CSARNRLGNTEAFF.

A few counts support this clonotype. The chain uses TRBV12-3 or TRBV12-4 and TRBJ2-4; D is undetermined. The V end lost 7 bases, the J end lost 0 bases, and 10 bases lay between the germline ends. This CDR3 comprises 14 residues. The CDR3, as DNA: TGTGCCAGCACCTCGGTTAGAGCCAAAAACATTCAGTACTTC. As protein: CASTSVRAKNIQYF.

This clonotype was seen more than once but under ten times. J is TRBJ2-3 and V is TRBV29-1, with TRBD2 matching 8 bases. V lost 6 bases and J lost 4; bases outside the gene matches: 9. Germline V lookup: CDR1 SQVTM, CDR2 ANQGSEA. The CDR3 consists of 14 residues. The CDR3 spells CSVTVAGIPDTQYF. In DNA, the CDR3 is TGCAGCGTCACCGTAGCGGGGATTCCAGATACGCAGTATTTT.

This rearrangement joins TRBV12-3 or TRBV12-4 to TRBJ1-2, with 7 bases that match TRBD1. Unmatched junction bases numbered 9, after V lost 6 bases and J lost 8 bases. This CDR3 has 13 amino acids. The CDR3 sequence is CASSPSPRGGYTF. Here the CDR3 DNA reads TGTGCCAGCAGCCCCTCCCCCAGGGGGGGCTACACCTTC.

This clonotype has a handful of counts. The J gene is TRBJ2-3, the V gene TRBV4-1, with a possible D match to TRBD1 (6 bases). Trimming took off 2 bases at V and 1 base at J, with 16 bases between the two ends. There are 17 residues in the CDR3. Per the germline V gene, CDR1 is MGHRA and CDR2 is YSYEKL. The CDR3 DNA reads as TGCGCCAGCAGCCAACCCCCAACGGGACACCGCACAGATACGCAGTATTTT. As protein: CASSQPPTGHRTDTQYF.